This TCR beta chain emerged from a study of T cells in Graves' hyperthyroidism and ophthalmopathy. The TCR beta CDR3 regions underwent amplification using RNA transcripts as the source. First-round RT-PCR with HTBI primers amplified the TCR CDR3 region. TCRdb re-called the multiplex PCR reads with MiXCR, one entry per CDR3 protein. The sample lists hundreds of thousands of distinct CDR3 sequences, about a fifth occurring once. The CDR3 has 13 amino acids. Trimming stripped 5 bases from V and 6 bases from J, with 17 bases between. Germline V gene lookup returns CDR1 GTSNPN and CDR2 SVGIG (reference sequence). This clonotype occurred a few times. Its antigen is currently unknown. Study observations and caveats: The model predicted ophthalmopathy a median around six months before onset. Most thyroid clonotypes with frequency above 0.001 were detected in blood.

Uncontrolled infection, other autoimmune disease, pregnancy or lactation barred patients from enrollment. Every diagnosis used clinical symptoms, serum thyroxine and TRAb, thyroid ultrasound and orbital computed tomography. Sequencing input: blood. The sequence was obtained from a man aged 25 to 40 with Graves' ophthalmopathy. This chain uses TRBV30 with TRBJ2-7; either TRBD1 or TRBD2 may fit D (6 bases each). CDR3 nucleotide sequence: TGTGCCTGGGGGGGCGGGACCTTCGGCGAGCAGTACTTC. Its translation is CAWGGGTFGEQYF.